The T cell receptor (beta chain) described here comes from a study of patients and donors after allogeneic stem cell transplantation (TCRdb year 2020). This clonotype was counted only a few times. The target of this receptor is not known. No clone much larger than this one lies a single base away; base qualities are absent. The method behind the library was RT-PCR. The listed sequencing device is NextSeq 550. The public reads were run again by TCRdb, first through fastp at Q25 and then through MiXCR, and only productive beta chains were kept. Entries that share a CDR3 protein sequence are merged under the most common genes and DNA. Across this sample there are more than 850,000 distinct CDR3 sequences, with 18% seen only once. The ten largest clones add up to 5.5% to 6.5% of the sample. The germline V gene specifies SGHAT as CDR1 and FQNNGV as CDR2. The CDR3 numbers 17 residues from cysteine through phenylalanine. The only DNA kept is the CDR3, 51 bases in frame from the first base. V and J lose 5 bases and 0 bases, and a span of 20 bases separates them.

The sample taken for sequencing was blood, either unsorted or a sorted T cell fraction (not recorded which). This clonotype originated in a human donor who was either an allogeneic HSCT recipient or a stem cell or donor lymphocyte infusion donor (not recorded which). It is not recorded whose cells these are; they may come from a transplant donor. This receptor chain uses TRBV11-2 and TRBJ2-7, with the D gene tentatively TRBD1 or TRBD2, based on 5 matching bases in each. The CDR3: CASSQIPQEAFSYEQYF. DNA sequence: TGTGCCAGCAGCCAGATCCCACAGGAGGCCTTCTCCTACGAGCAGTACTTC. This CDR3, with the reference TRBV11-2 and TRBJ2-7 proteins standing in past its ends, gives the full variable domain EAGVAQSPRYKIIEKRQSVAFWCNPISGHATLYWYQQILGQGPKLLIQFQNNGVVDDSQLPKDRFSAERLKGVDSTLKIQPAKLEDSAVYLCASSQIPQEAFSYEQYFGPGTRLTVT.